This T cell receptor (beta chain) was recorded in a study of blood T cell repertoires in COVID-19. The overall study: Italy, Spain and the United States were the sources of the convalescent and acute COVID-19 samples. Sample material is recorded as cDNA or gDNA derived from T cells, B-cell-depleted T cells, or PBMCs.

Source study methods: Nucleated cell counts were estimated from reference gene primer amplification. Sequenced by immunoSEQ multiplex PCR; TCRdb stores in-frame clones only, minus some. Clone size and V and J calls were adopted from that table, with D and trimming inferred from the DNA. The table has about 250,000 clones, about 91% seen once. The CDR3 length is 17 residues. CDR1 and CDR2 from the germline V gene are SGHNT and YENEEA. Trimming cost V 1 base and J 0 bases, with 12 bases left between them. One Seattle source followed patients from active infection through their disease course. The receptor's source is a woman aged 25 to 45 with COVID-19, enrolled during active disease. The sequencing sample was made of peripheral blood. V gene TRBV11-3 combines with J gene TRBJ2-2, with D perhaps matching TRBD2 (6 bases). CDR3 nucleotide sequence: TGTGCCAGCAGCTTAGGCGGGGTAGCGGCGAACACCGGGGAGCTGTTTTTT. Translation: CASSLGGVAANTGELFF.